This entry features one T cell receptor (beta chain) sequence. Antigen: not known. Deletions cut 4 bases from V and 7 bases from J, with 8 bases between. The CDR3 loop spans 12 amino acids. Germline CDR1 ENHRY, CDR2 SYGVKD. This entry belongs to a study of blood T cells in healthy people across ages. With a J-beta primer mix and a sample-barcoded 5' primer, a second PCR ran roughly 7 to 11 cycles. MiXCR was run by TCRdb on the 5' RACE reads, yielding one entry per CDR3 protein. The sample has 750,000 to 950,000 distinct CDR3 sequences, 25% to 30% seen once; the top ten hold 3%. Regarding the study as a whole: Donor CMV infection status was unknown, possibly confounding age-related changes in expanded clonotypes.

The sample also formed part of further work on T cells of mothers and their children.

Sequenced material: blood. This chain uses TRBV10-3 with TRBJ2-1, with D hard to call. This clonotype originated in a boy younger than 18 in good health. DNA for the CDR3: TGTGCCATCAGTGCCGCTAGAAATGAGCAGTTCTTC. Amino acids: CAISAARNEQFF.